This TCR beta chain was identified in a study of cytomegalovirus exposure and HLA in healthy donors. Overall study results and limits: The study designated 150 to 200 TCR beta chains cytomegalovirus-associated.

This clone has just one count. Antigen unknown. The PCR contained 60 Vbeta and 13 Jbeta primers. Only in-frame clones appear in the TCRdb table, and some are missing; sequencing was by immunoSEQ multiplex PCR. The profile covers 90,000 to 110,000 clones, with about 78% appearing a single time and roughly 1.2% taken by the ten largest. V shed 1 base and J shed 8 bases, with 14 bases lying between them. The germline CDR1 and CDR2 sequences are SGHTA and FQGNSA. CDR3 size: 14 residues. Sequenced input: PBMCs. V is TRBV7-2 and J is TRBJ1-2; tentative D call: TRBD1 (6 bases). The origin of this receptor is a man aged 25 to 40 in good health and CMV-seronegative. CDR3 in amino acids: CASSLGQESGGYTF. CDR3 nucleotides: TGTGCCAGCAGCTTAGGACAGGAATCGGGCGGCTACACCTTC.